This T cell receptor (beta chain) appears in the sequencing data of a study of cytotoxic CD8 clonotypes in ibrutinib-treated CLL. Across the study: Partial responders around 24, complete 2; 12 progressed and approximately 15 stayed in remission by median around 68 months. A mean of about 250,000 productive templates and tens of thousands of productive rearrangements was obtained per sample. Study-wide findings and caveats: Against age-matched healthy donors, baseline clonality ran higher and tracked circulating CD8+ T-cell counts.

Profiled with immunoSEQ multiplex PCR; TCRdb holds only in-frame clones, not every one. The sample holds some 130,000 clones; 80% to 90% are singletons and the top ten take around 2%. The CDR3 sequence is 15 residues long. Germline V gives CDR1 LGHNA, CDR2 YNFKEQ. V dropped 0 bases and J dropped 4 bases, with 10 bases sitting between them. About this clone itself: Its specificity is not known.

The V gene is TRBV4-2, the J gene TRBJ2-1; D tentatively reads TRBD1 or TRBD2 (6 bases each). The sample was PBMCs, taken after 24 months of ibrutinib treatment. This receptor was identified in a human donor with chronic lymphocytic leukemia. The CDR3 DNA reads as TGTGCCAGCAGCCAAGATAGGGGGGTTTACAATGAGCAGTTCTTC. Protein: CASSQDRGVYNEQFF.